This entry lists 4 T cell receptor beta chains sequenced from one sample in a study of control samples from healthy donors and cancer patients (TCRdb year 2020). Receptors were amplified or captured by the immunoSEQ multiplex PCR assay. TCRdb retrieved this table from immuneACCESS and kept in-frame rearrangements only. Not all clones are present; in checked studies, unresolved V genes account for under half, and no reason is known for the remainder. In all, the sample holds 150,000 or so clones, and about 86% of those were seen once. Of the sample, roughly 5% falls within the top ten clones. The material sequenced was blood. Every receptor here comes from a woman in her twenties or thirties in good health.

CDR3 in amino acids: CASSLVQPNTGELFF. The CDR3 DNA reads TGCGCCAGCAGCTTGGTTCAGCCGAACACCGGGGAGCTGTTTTTT. The gene calls are TRBV5-1 and TRBJ2-2; no definite D call. In germline, CDR1 is SGHRS, CDR2 YFSETQ. This CDR3 spans 15 amino acids. The ends were cut back, 0 bases at V and 0 bases at J, with 6 bases in the middle.

The chain uses TRBV28 and TRBJ2-7; TRBD1 might be the D (7 bases). Deletions cut 3 bases from V and 3 bases from J, with 21 bases between. Germline V gives CDR1 MDHEN, CDR2 SYDVKM. The CDR3 sequence is 17 residues long. The CDR3, as DNA: TGTGCCAGCAGTTTTCCTCTCGACAGGGATAGCGGCTACGAGCAGTACTTC. Its protein product is CASSFPLDRDSGYEQYF.

The sample holds many counts of this clone. The DNA of the CDR3 is TGCGCCAGCAGCCCCGCGGGGGGATATGGCTACACCTTC. It encodes CASSPAGGYGYTF. The chain employs TRBV5-1 and TRBJ1-2; D might be TRBD1 (5 bases). Trimming shortened V by 4 bases and J by 5 bases, and 12 bases separated the two germline ends. Germline values: CDR1 SGHRS, CDR2 YFSETQ. This CDR3 comprises 13 residues.

V gene TRBV3-1 (or the pseudogene TRBV3-2) combines with J gene TRBJ1-6; D possibly corresponds to TRBD1 (6 bases). The CDR3 has 13 amino acids. The germline V and J ends were trimmed by 5 bases and 10 bases, with 12 bases remaining between them. Germline V gene sequence: CDR1 LGHDT, CDR2 YNNKEL (reference sequence). The CDR3 bases are TGTGCCAGCAGCGACAGGCAGAGGTCACCCCTCCACTTT. Protein: CASSDRQRSPLHF.